A single TCR beta chain is shown here with its context. This clonotype occurred many times. The antigen this receptor binds is unknown. No much larger clone exists at a distance of one base, and base qualities are not known. Trimming costs V 0 bases and J 4 bases, and their ends lie 13 bases apart. CDR1 and CDR2 are drawn from the germline V gene: SGHAT, FQNNGV. Spanning cysteine to phenylalanine, the CDR3 consists of 15 amino acids. Left in the record is the CDR3 DNA by itself, 45 bases read in frame from the first base. This entry comes from a study of CD8+CD57+ T cells in acquired aplastic anemia (dated by TCRdb to the late 2010s). A note on the overall study: DNA extracted from sorted CD4+ and CD8+ cells had a mean of approximately 3.3 ug, with a range of roughly 0.18 to 27.4 ug. CD8+CD57+ expansion was defined as frequency above the mean frequency observed in healthy subjects.

Patients chosen for sequencing had shown expansion of CD8+CD57+ cells by flow cytometry. Every patient had severe acquired aplastic anemia, diagnosed using the International Study of Aplastic Anemia and Agranulocytosis and Camitta criteria. No therapy had been received by the patients at the time of blood sampling. In the study, sorted CD4+ and CD8+ blood T cells from patients with severe aplastic anemia and from healthy subjects underwent deep sequencing of TCR repertoires. In the USA, patient enrollment took place under clinicaltrials.gov protocols 00001620, 01623167, 00001397, 00071045, 00081523 and 00961064. Ficoll-Paque density gradient centrifugation was used to isolate peripheral blood mononuclear cells. Before DNA extraction, CD4+ and CD8+ T cells were sorted with FACS or magnetic beads. TCR beta VDJ combination and CDR3 sequence profiling used genomic DNA as the template. TCR repertoire sequencing was run on an Illumina HiSeq 2000. The paper's processing steps were these. TRBV/TRBJ rearrangement plots, CDR3 size and DJ length profiles, and Simpson's diversity index were used to assess repertoires. The most abundant DNA sequence in the deep sequencing data was defined as the immunodominant clone. CDR3 amino acid sequences were checked for sharing between subjects and were compared against published repertoires and the VDJdb database. TCRdb trimmed public reads at Q25 via fastp, called clones via MiXCR and kept in-frame beta chains. Each entry merges the rows of one CDR3 protein and shows their most common DNA and genes. These V and J calls derive from TCRdb rather than the authors' analysis. In all, the sample holds hundreds of thousands of distinct CDR3 sequences, and roughly 53% of those were seen once. The ten largest clones add up to 1.3% of the sample.

Broader findings and caveats from the paper: Between patients and healthy controls, no significant difference in CD8+ Simpson's diversity was found (P=0.060). Some 31 CD8+ CDR3 sequences were shared between patients and controls but appeared highly expressed in patients and within their immunodominant clones.

Material: sorted CD4+, CD8+, or CD8+CD57+ T cells (not recorded which) from PBMCs. The chain uses TRBV11-2 and TRBJ2-7; 6 matching bases give a weak D call of TRBD1. The TCR was taken from a human donor with aplastic anemia. The CDR3 reads CASSLDQGPSYEQYF. The nucleotides are TGTGCCAGCAGCTTAGATCAGGGGCCCTCTTACGAGCAGTACTTC.